A single sample gave rise to the 22 T cell receptor beta chains below, sequenced in a study of blood T cell repertoires in COVID-19. Libraries were prepared by immunoSEQ multiplex PCR; TCRdb keeps only in-frame clonotypes and omits some of them. The repertoire consists of about 230,000 clones, with around 80% occurring once and the leading ten covering about a sixth. Sample: peripheral blood. These receptors were taken from an elderly woman with active or convalescent COVID-19.

V gene TRBV7-2 combines with J gene TRBJ1-1; tentatively, D is TRBD1 (6 bases). V was clipped by 5 bases and J by 5 bases, with 15 bases between them. In germline, CDR1 is SGHTA, CDR2 FQGNSA. The CDR3 loop spans 14 amino acids. The DNA of the CDR3 is TGTGCCAGCAGCCCACAGGGTAGCGGGACTGAAGCTTTCTTT. Its translation is CASSPQGSGTEAFF.

The chain is built from TRBV9 and TRBJ2-7; D perhaps matches TRBD2 (6 bases). The germline CDR1 and CDR2 sequences are SGDLS and YYNGEE. CDR3 size: 17 residues. Between the trimmed V and J ends, which lost 4 bases and 5 bases, there was a span of 25 bases. CDR3 nucleotide sequence: TGTGCCAGCAGCAAGTCTGGTAGGGACTCGGCTAGCAACGAGCAGTACTTC. Protein: CASSKSGRDSASNEQYF.

This chain links TRBV11-2 with TRBJ1-1, with 7 bases fitting TRBD1. With V trimmed by 5 bases and J by 1 base, 4 bases remained unmatched. The germline V gene encodes CDR1 SGHAT and CDR2 FQNNGV. The CDR3 contains 14 residues. The CDR3 protein is CASSVGGANTEAFF. The CDR3 DNA reads TGTGCCAGCAGCGTAGGGGGCGCGAACACTGAAGCTTTCTTT.

V and J are TRBV4-3 and TRBJ2-2, with D possibly being TRBD1 (6 bases). Trimming took 4 bases from V and 4 from J, leaving 16 bases between them. Looked up from germline, CDR1 is LGHNA and CDR2 is YSLEER. The CDR3 loop spans 16 amino acids. CDR3 bases: TGCGCCAGCAGCCCCTCCGCGGACAGTGCCACCGGGGAGCTGTTTTTT. It encodes CASSPSADSATGELFF.

The chain couples TRBV28 to TRBJ2-7; 9 nucleotides align to TRBD2. V lost 6 bases, J lost 1 base, and 4 bases stayed unmatched. The CDR3 length is 14 residues. Germline loops: CDR1 MDHEN, CDR2 SYDVKM. CDR3 sequence (DNA): TGTGCCAGCAGGAGCGGGGGGCGTTCCTACGAGCAGTACTTC. It yields the protein CASRSGGRSYEQYF.

Of note for this clone: Other DNA sequences of this sample code for an identical CDR3. The rearrangement links TRBV7-2 to TRBJ1-5; possibly TRBD1 for D (5 bases). Between the trimmed V and J ends, which lost 3 bases and 9 bases, there was a span of 18 bases. The V gene's germline CDR1 is SGHTA and CDR2 FQGNSA. The CDR3 runs 15 residues. In DNA form, the CDR3 reads TGTGCCAGCAGCTTCAGCGGGGGTGGGGGGAGGCCCCAGCATTTT. Its translation: CASSFSGGGGRPQHF. Combining the CDR3 with reference TRBV7-2 and TRBJ1-5 gives the whole variable domain GAGVSQSPSNKVTEKGKDVELRCDPISGHTALYWYRQSLGQGLEFLIYFQGNSAPDKSGLPSDRFSAERTGGSVSTLTIQRTQQEDSAVYLCASSFSGGGGRPQHFGDGTRLSIL.

The V call is TRBV6-5, the J call TRBJ2-2; maybe TRBD1 (5 bases). V gave up 6 bases and J gave up 5 bases, with 10 bases separating them. Germline values: CDR1 MNHEY, CDR2 SVGAGI. CDR3 length equals 13 residues. DNA for the CDR3: TGTGCCAGCAGAAGGGGTAGTACCGGGGAGCTGTTTTTT. This gives the protein CASRRGSTGELFF.

The genes are TRBV5-1 and TRBJ2-1, with 8 bases identical to TRBD1. Germline assignment: CDR1 SGHRS and CDR2 YFSETQ. The V segment lost 4 bases and the J segment 4 bases; nucleotides outside the gene matches: 10. This CDR3 spans 16 amino acids. The CDR3 protein is CASSQGAGGLYNEQFF. In DNA form, the CDR3 reads TGCGCCAGCAGCCAGGGGGCAGGGGGCCTTTACAATGAGCAGTTCTTC.

This sequence joins TRBV5-4 and TRBJ2-4; possible D gene TRBD2, 6 bases. Germline lookup yields CDR1 SGHNT and CDR2 YYREEE (reference sequence). The CDR3 spans 13 residues. The V end was cut by 4 bases, the J end by 6 bases, with 11 bases between. The CDR3 region has the DNA TGTGCCAGCAGCGGGGGGTCTGGAAACATTCAGTACTTC. Translating gives CASSGGSGNIQYF.

The V call is TRBV9, the J call TRBJ2-2, with a tentative D call TRBD2 (6 bases). V dropped 3 bases and J dropped 7 bases, with 16 bases sitting between them. Germline CDR1 is SGDLS and CDR2 is YYNGEE. The CDR3 has 15 residues. For the CDR3, the DNA is TGTGCCAGCAGCGGAGGGAGGTCGGGACGCGGGGAGCTGTTTTTT. Translation: CASSGGRSGRGELFF.

The genes are TRBV6-2 or TRBV6-3 and TRBJ2-1; 10 bases are shared with TRBD2. The CDR3 has 15 amino acids. The germline CDR1 and CDR2 sequences are MNHEY and SVGEGT. V gave up 4 bases and J gave up 8 bases; unmatched junction bases: 8. CDR3: CASSSPSGSVYEQFF. The CDR3 region has the DNA TGTGCCAGCAGTTCCCCTAGCGGGAGTGTCTATGAGCAGTTCTTC.

V and J are TRBV5-1 and TRBJ1-1, with D perhaps matching TRBD1 (6 bases). With 4 bases removed from V and 1 base from J, the gap between germline ends came to 11 bases. CDR3 length equals 14 residues. Germline assignment: CDR1 SGHRS and CDR2 YFSETQ. The CDR3 sequence: CASSTQGQNTEAFF. Here the CDR3 DNA reads TGCGCCAGCAGCACCCAGGGGCAGAACACTGAAGCTTTCTTT.

The chain has TRBV5-1 and TRBJ1-2; no firm D call. Trimming removed 4 bases at V and 5 bases at J, with 21 bases between. Germline assignment: CDR1 SGHRS and CDR2 YFSETQ. The CDR3 has 16 amino acids. CDR3 amino acids: CASSQGFLDFSYGYTF. In DNA, the CDR3 is TGCGCCAGCAGCCAAGGGTTCTTGGACTTTTCTTATGGCTACACCTTC. The whole variable domain, filled in from reference TRBV5-1 and TRBJ1-2, reads KAGVTQTPRYLIKTRGQQVTLSCSPISGHRSVSWYQQTPGQGLQFLFEYFSETQRNKGNFPGRFSGRQFSNSRSEMNVSTLELGDSALYLCASSQGFLDFSYGYTFGSGTRLTVV.

V gene TRBV6-5 combines with J gene TRBJ2-1, with TRBD1 matching 7 bases. CDR1 is MNHEY and CDR2 is SVGAGI in the germline V gene. This CDR3 has 15 residues. The V gene end was trimmed by 7 bases and the J gene end by 5 bases; junction bases not matched to a gene: 11. Here the CDR3 DNA reads TGTGCCAGCAAGGGGGAAACAGGGGCTAACAATGAGCAGTTCTTC. Its translation: CASKGETGANNEQFF.

The CDR3 sequence is CASSLAQGPNSPLHF. The CDR3 coding sequence is TGCGCCAGCAGCCTAGCACAGGGTCCCAATTCACCCCTCCACTTT. V usage is TRBV4-3 and J usage is TRBJ1-6; possible D gene TRBD1, 6 bases. Trimming shortened V by 4 bases and J by 7 bases, and 14 bases separated the two germline ends. The CDR3 has 15 amino acids. CDR1 is LGHNA and CDR2 is YSLEER in the germline V gene.

This clone turned up a few times. This rearrangement joins TRBV6-2 or TRBV6-3 to TRBJ2-2; 7 nucleotides line up with TRBD1. V was clipped by 0 bases and J by 8 bases; unmatched bases: 6. Germline loops: CDR1 MNHEY, CDR2 SVGEGT. This CDR3 is built from 15 residues. The CDR3 DNA reads as TGTGCCAGCAGTTACTCGGCAGGGGGTCTTGGGGAGCTGTTTTTT. Its translation: CASSYSAGGLGELFF.

J is TRBJ2-5 and V is TRBV5-1; D call uncertain. Germline assignment: CDR1 SGHRS and CDR2 YFSETQ. The CDR3 is made up of 13 amino acids. Trimming removed 1 base from V and 5 bases from J, with 9 bases in between. DNA of the CDR3: TGCGCCAGCAGCTTGTCCGGGTTCGAGACCCAGTACTTC. This translates into CASSLSGFETQYF.

The chain combines TRBV5-1 with TRBJ2-4; TRBD1 matches 9 bases. The CDR3 is 17 amino acids. V lost 4 bases and J lost 8; bases outside the gene matches: 16. Germline CDR1 SGHRS, CDR2 YFSETQ. CDR3 residues: CASSPGQGPGFWDIQYF. The CDR3, as DNA: TGCGCCAGCAGCCCAGGACAGGGGCCAGGCTTCTGGGACATTCAGTACTTC.

The rearrangement links TRBV12-3 or TRBV12-4 to TRBJ1-5, with a weak D call TRBD1 (6 bases). Between the trimmed V and J ends, which lost 6 bases and 6 bases, there was a span of 12 bases. The CDR3 contains 13 residues. The CDR3 sequence is CASSTGFGQPQHF. CDR3 DNA: TGTGCCAGCAGCACAGGGTTTGGTCAGCCCCAGCATTTT.

The V gene is TRBV2, the J gene TRBJ1-6; TRBD1 aligns across 11 bases. V gave up 7 bases and J gave up 11 bases; unmatched junction bases: 4. CDR3 length equals 13 residues. Germline V gene sequence: CDR1 SNHLY, CDR2 FYNNEI. The chain's CDR3 is CASMGQGDAPLHF. In DNA form, the CDR3 reads TGTGCCAGCATGGGACAGGGGGACGCACCCCTCCACTTT. Together with reference TRBV2 and TRBJ1-6, the CDR3 gives the full variable domain: EPEVTQTPSHQVTQMGQEVILRCVPISNHLYFYWYRQILGQKVEFLVSFYNNEISEKSEIFDDQFSVERPDGSNFTLKIRSTKLEDSAMYFCASMGQGDAPLHFGNGTRLTVT.

This clone showed up just once. The chain carries TRBV11-3 and TRBJ2-5; 8 nucleotides match TRBD2. The CDR3 covers 13 residues. Trimming at V came to 5 bases and at J to 5 bases, leaving 4 bases not matched to a gene. The germline gives CDR1 SGHNT, CDR2 YENEEA. The CDR3 loop reads CASSQPGGETQYF. CDR3 nucleotide sequence: TGTGCCAGCAGCCAACCGGGGGGGGAGACCCAGTACTTC.

The chain employs TRBV7-9 and TRBJ2-3, with 8 nucleotides matching TRBD1. The CDR3 covers 17 residues. Germline V gives CDR1 SEHNR, CDR2 FQNEAQ (reference sequence). Unmatched junction bases numbered 7, after V lost 0 bases and J lost 2 bases. In DNA, the CDR3 is TGTGCCAGCAGCTTAGCCCCGGGACAGGAGATCACAGATACGCAGTATTTT. It yields the protein CASSLAPGQEITDTQYF.